The 16 T cell receptor beta chains in this list originate from one sample, sequenced in a study of CXCR3-negative and CXCR3-positive naive CD8 T cells. Carrying UMI labels, the TRB cDNA libraries were prepared through 5' RACE. TCRdb processed the 5' RACE reads again and assigns one entry to each CDR3 protein, with no DNA. Its table records approximately 60,000 distinct CDR3 sequences. Sequenced material: memory CD8+ T cells from blood. The source is a human donor in good health. Some clones in this sample may be carry-over from other donors' samples.

The gene calls are TRBV6-5 and TRBJ2-1; there is no DNA to check the TCRdb D call of TRBD2. Germline V gene lookup returns CDR1 MNHEY and CDR2 SVGAGI. CDR3 length equals 12 residues. The CDR3 region is CASSPSGGEQFF.

The V and J genes are TRBV14 and TRBJ2-7. The CDR3 extends over 14 amino acids. Germline V gene lookup returns CDR1 SGHDN and CDR2 FVKESK. CDR3 amino acids: CASSQDWTSLEQYF. The full variable domain, its missing parts supplied by reference TRBV14 and TRBJ2-7, is EAGVTQFPSHSVIEKGQTVTLRCDPISGHDNLYWYRRVMGKEIKFLLHFVKESKQDESGMPNNRFLAERTGGTYSTLKVQPAELEDSGVYFCASSQDWTSLEQYFGPGTRLTVT.

CDR3 sequence reads: CASSAGSGMNTEAFF. V and J are TRBV9 and TRBJ1-1. CDR1 and CDR2 (germline): SGDLS, YYNGEE. CDR3 length: 15 residues.

The rearrangement uses TRBV6-6 and TRBJ2-3; the TCRdb call, TRBD2, lacks DNA for checking. The CDR3 is 16 amino acids. Germline CDR1 MNHNY, CDR2 SVGAGI (reference sequence). The CDR3 region is CASSYSAGGSTDTQYF.

The chain has TRBV7-9 and TRBJ1-5; lacking DNA, the TRBD1 call made by TCRdb goes unchecked. Germline CDR1 is SEHNR and CDR2 is FQNEAQ (reference sequence). The CDR3 has 16 residues. CDR3 amino acids: CASSPPGEYSNQPQHF.

The chain links TRBV20-1 to TRBJ1-5; TCRdb's assignment of TRBD1 cannot be checked, as there is no DNA. CDR3 length: 15 residues. Germline V lookup: CDR1 DFQATT, CDR2 SNEGSKA (reference sequence). The CDR3: CSARDLGDGNQPQHF.

This sequence joins TRBV14 and TRBJ1-2; TCRdb returns TRBD1, unconfirmable since there is no DNA. CDR1 is SGHDN, CDR2 FVKESK, per germline. The CDR3 has 17 amino acids. Here the CDR3 reads CASSQDILRDNTYGYTF.

The V call is TRBV7-9, the J call TRBJ2-1. The germline gives CDR1 SEHNR, CDR2 FQNEAQ (reference sequence). The CDR3 is 12 amino acids. The CDR3 is CASSLDHNEQFF.

J is TRBJ1-2 and V is TRBV18. CDR3 length equals 11 residues. CDR1 and CDR2 from the germline V gene are KGHSH and LQKENI. CDR3 amino acids: CASSPGYGYTF.

The chain joins TRBV4-3 to TRBJ1-2. CDR3 length equals 13 residues. The germline CDR1 and CDR2 sequences are LGHNA and YSLEER. This CDR3 is CASSQDREGGYTF.

The chain is built from TRBV7-9 and TRBJ1-1; TCRdb returns TRBD1, unconfirmable since there is no DNA. CDR3 size: 15 residues. Germline V gene data show CDR1 as SEHNR and CDR2 as FQNEAQ (reference sequence). This chain's CDR3 is CASSLVGTEGSEAFF. Complete variable domain (other parts from reference TRBV7-9 and TRBJ1-1): DTGVSQNPRHKITKRGQNVTFRCDPISEHNRLYWYRQTLGQGPEFLTYFQNEAQLEKSRLLSDRFSAERPKGSFSTLEIQRTEQGDSAMYLCASSLVGTEGSEAFFGQGTRLTVV.

The rearrangement uses TRBV3-1 and TRBJ2-3; TCRdb indicates TRBD1, and absent DNA this call remains unverified. The CDR3 spans 16 residues. CDR1 and CDR2 (germline): LGHDT, YNNKEL (reference sequence). The CDR3 sequence is CASSEPGGTIPYEQYF.

The V and J genes are TRBV10-2 and TRBJ2-7; the D call from TCRdb, TRBD1, cannot be confirmed without DNA. The CDR3 consists of 12 residues. CDR1 and CDR2 from the germline V gene are WSHSY and SAAADI. The CDR3 spells CTTSGGDAEQYF.

This rearrangement joins TRBV29-1 to TRBJ2-1. The CDR3 is made up of 13 amino acids. The germline V gene encodes CDR1 SQVTM and CDR2 ANQGSEA. The CDR3 spells CSVVTGIYNEQFF.

This chain links TRBV11-2 with TRBJ2-3; TCRdb calls TRBD1, which cannot be checked without DNA. This CDR3 is 15 amino acids long. Germline V CDR1 and CDR2: SGHAT, FQNNGV. CDR3 region: CASSLEGSPTDTQYF.

The chain uses TRBV18 and TRBJ2-1; no DNA is available, so the TRBD2 call from TCRdb remains unchecked. Germline lookup yields CDR1 KGHSH and CDR2 LQKENI. The CDR3 has 16 residues. CDR3 residues: CASSPWTSGANNEQFF. Complete variable domain (other parts from reference TRBV18 and TRBJ2-1): NAGVMQNPRHLVRRRGQEARLRCSPMKGHSHVYWYRQLPEEGLKFMVYLQKENIIDESGMPKERFSAEFPKEGPSILRIQQVVRGDSAAYFCASSPWTSGANNEQFFGPGTRLTVL.